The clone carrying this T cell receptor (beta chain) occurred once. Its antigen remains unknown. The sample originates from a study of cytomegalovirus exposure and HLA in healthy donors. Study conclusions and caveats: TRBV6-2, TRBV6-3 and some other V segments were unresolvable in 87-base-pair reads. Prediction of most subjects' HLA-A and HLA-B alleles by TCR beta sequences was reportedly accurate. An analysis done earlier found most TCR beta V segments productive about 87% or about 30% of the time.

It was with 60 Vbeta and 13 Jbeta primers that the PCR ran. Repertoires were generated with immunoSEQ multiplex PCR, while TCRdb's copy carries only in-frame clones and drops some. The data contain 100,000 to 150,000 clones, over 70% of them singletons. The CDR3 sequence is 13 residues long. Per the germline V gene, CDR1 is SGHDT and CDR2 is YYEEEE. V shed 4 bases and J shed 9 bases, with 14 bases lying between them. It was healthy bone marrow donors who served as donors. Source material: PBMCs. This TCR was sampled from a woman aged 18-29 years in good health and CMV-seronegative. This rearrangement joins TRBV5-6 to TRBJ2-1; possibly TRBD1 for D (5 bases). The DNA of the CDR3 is TGTGCCAGCAGCCTGACCTCCGACAGTGAGCAGTTCTTC. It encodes CASSLTSDSEQFF.